This is a list of T cell receptor beta chains from one sample in a study of T-cell reconstitution after alpha-beta-depleted transplantation in children. TCRdb analysed the PCR reads with MiXCR anew, one entry per CDR3 protein. The sample lists about 16,000 distinct CDR3 sequences, around 8.3% seen once, with approximately 34% in the top ten. The sequencing used PBMCs, mostly from graft donor cells, collected 60 days after TCRalphabeta/CD19-depleted stem cell transplant. The origin of the receptors is a boy younger than two who had a stem cell transplant for Wiskott-Aldrich syndrome, so the T cells may come from the graft donor. CDR3s include the opening cysteine and the closing phenylalanine or tryptophan. Each record gives: CDR3 length, V gene, clone size, D gene, J gene, CDR3 DNA, CDR3 protein. D genes are given only for firm matches. Clone size is stated in some rows and not others, as once, few, many or a class when expanded.

>12|TRBV23-1|many|.|TRBJ1-2
TGCGCCAGAGAGACAGCTAACTATGGCTACACCTTC
CARETANYGYTF
>13|TRBV7-9|many|.|TRBJ2-1
TGTGCCAGCAGCTCCCTTGATGGGGATGAGCAGTTCTTC
CASSSLDGDEQFF
>15|TRBV5-4|many|.|TRBJ1-1
TGTGCCAGCAGCTCTGGGGCGTCCCCGAACACTGAAGCTTTCTTT
CASSSGASPNTEAFF
>10|TRBV29-1|many|.|TRBJ1-1
TGCAGCGCAGCGGACGGGGAAGCTTTCTTT
CSAADGEAFF
>16|TRBV6-5|.|TRBD2|TRBJ2-3
TGTGCCAGCAGTTACTCGTTCGAGCGGGAGGGTCGTACGCAGTATTTT
CASSYSFEREGRTQYF
>15|TRBV27|many|.|TRBJ2-7
TGTGCCAGCAGCGCTCTCCTGGGCTTCTCCTACGAGCAGTACTTC
CASSALLGFSYEQYF
>15|TRBV7-2|.|.|TRBJ2-5
TGTGCCAGCAGCCTACAAATGCGCTCCCAAGAGACCCAGTACTTC
CASSLQMRSQETQYF
>14|TRBV20-1|many|.|TRBJ2-3
TGCAGTGCTACCAAACCGGACTTCACAGATACGCAGTATTTT
CSATKPDFTDTQYF
>16|TRBV5-8|many|TRBD2|TRBJ2-4
TGTGCCAGCAGCTTGGATAGCGGGAGACCCAAAAACATTCAGTACTTC
CASSLDSGRPKNIQYF
>16|TRBV7-8|many|.|TRBJ2-7
TGTGCCAGCAGCGTCACTAGCTGGCTAAGCTCCTACGAGCAGTACTTC
CASSVTSWLSSYEQYF
>15|TRBV20-1|few|TRBD2|TRBJ2-3
TGCAGTGCTAGATCCACTAGCGGACGCACAGATACGCAGTATTTT
CSARSTSGRTDTQYF
>15|TRBV28|many|.|TRBJ1-3
TGTGCCAGCAGTTTACGGGGGGCGCCTGGAAACACCATATATTTT
CASSLRGAPGNTIYF
>13|TRBV27|.|.|TRBJ1-2
TGTGCCAGCAGTTTATCAGGGTACTATGGCTACACCTTC
CASSLSGYYGYTF
>16|TRBV7-2|few|TRBD2|TRBJ2-1
TGTGCCAGCAGCTTTCTAACGGGACTAGCGGGAGGCAAGCAGTTCTTC
CASSFLTGLAGGKQFF
>14|TRBV12-3/TRBV12-4|many|.|TRBJ1-1
TGTGCCAGCAGTTTAGGGTCGCAAGGGACTGAAGCTTTCTTT
CASSLGSQGTEAFF
>20|TRBV23-1|many|TRBD2|TRBJ2-1
TGCGCCAGCAGTCAATCCCCCCGACTAGCGGGGGGGCACTCCTACAATGAGCAGTTCTTC
CASSQSPRLAGGHSYNEQFF
>13|TRBV18|many|.|TRBJ2-1
TGTGCCAGCTCACCACCTCACGGGGGTGAGCAGTTCTTC
CASSPPHGGEQFF
>14|TRBV7-2|many|TRBD2|TRBJ2-1
TGTGCCAGCAGCTTAAGCGGGGACCACATCCCCCAGTTCTTC
CASSLSGDHIPQFF
>13|TRBV20-1|.|.|TRBJ2-5
TGCAGTGCTAGAGAGGGGGGAAAAGAGACCCAGTACTTC
CSAREGGKETQYF
>14|TRBV5-1|many|TRBD1|TRBJ2-5
TGCGCCAGCAGCCCTGGGACAGGGGTTGAGACCCAGTACTTC
CASSPGTGVETQYF
>14|TRBV20-1|many|.|TRBJ2-1
TGCAGTGCTAGTCCAGGGGTGGTCTACAATGAGCAGTTCTTC
CSASPGVVYNEQFF
>17|TRBV15|many|TRBD2|TRBJ2-3
TGTGCCACCAGCAGAGGATGGGCGGGAGGGCCTCGGGATACGCAGTATTTT
CATSRGWAGGPRDTQYF
>14|TRBV3-1|many|.|TRBJ1-5
TGTGCCAGCAGCCAATTCGGCCGAGGGCAGCCCCAGCATTTT
CASSQFGRGQPQHF
>17|TRBV25-1|many|.|TRBJ2-7
TGTGCCAGCAGTAAGACAGGGGCGGGGGTAGCGGCCTACGAGCAGTACTTC
CASSKTGAGVAAYEQYF
>15|TRBV7-9|few|TRBD1|TRBJ1-6
TGTGCCAGCAGCTTAGGGGACAGAAATAATTCACCCCTCCACTTT
CASSLGDRNNSPLHF
>14|TRBV3-1|.|.|TRBJ1-2
TGTGCCAGCACTCCGGGGAACGGGTCCTATGGCTACACCTTC
CASTPGNGSYGYTF
>13|TRBV29-1|many|.|TRBJ2-5
TGCAGCGTTGTTTCGGCAGTTCGCGAGACCCAGTACTTC
CSVVSAVRETQYF